This T cell receptor (beta chain) stems from a study of shared clonotypes between healthy human individuals. CD45RA+ naive and CD45RA-negative memory subsets were separated from CD4+ cells. This clone was seen a few times. Authors' methods: In the immunoSEQ data, sequences were junction-only and lacked quality scores, so filtering differed. Produced via immunoSEQ multiplex PCR; TCRdb's table is partial and in-frame only. The D gene and trimming were derived from the DNA, and the V and J assignments and clone size from that table. This sample has roughly 2 million clones, with about 95% found just once. The CDR3 is 13 residues long. V was cut by 5 bases and J by 4 bases, with 9 bases left in between. Per germline, CDR1 KGHSH and CDR2 LQKENI.

The clonotype comes from a man aged 18 to 29 in good health. The chain uses TRBV18 and TRBJ1-5, with D unclear. Sequenced sample: naive CD4+ T cells sorted from blood. Regarding subset: CD45RA+ positively selected. In DNA, the CDR3 is TGTGCCAGCTCATCACGGAATAATCAGCCCCAGCATTTT. Translation: CASSSRNNQPQHF.